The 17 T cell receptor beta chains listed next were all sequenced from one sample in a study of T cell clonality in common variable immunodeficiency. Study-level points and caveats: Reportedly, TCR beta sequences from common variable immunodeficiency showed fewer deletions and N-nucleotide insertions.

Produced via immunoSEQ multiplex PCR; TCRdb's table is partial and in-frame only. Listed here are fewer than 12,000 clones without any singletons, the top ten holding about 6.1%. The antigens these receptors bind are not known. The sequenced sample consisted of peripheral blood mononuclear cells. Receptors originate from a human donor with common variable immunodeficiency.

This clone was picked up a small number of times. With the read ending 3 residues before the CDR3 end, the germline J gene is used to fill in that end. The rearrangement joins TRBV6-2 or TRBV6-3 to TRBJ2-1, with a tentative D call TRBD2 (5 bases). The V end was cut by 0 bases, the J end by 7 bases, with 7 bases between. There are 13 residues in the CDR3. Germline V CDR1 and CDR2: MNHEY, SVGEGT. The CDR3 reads CASSYSERNEQFF. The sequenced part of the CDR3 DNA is TGTGCCAGCAGTTACTCAGAGCGGAATGAG.

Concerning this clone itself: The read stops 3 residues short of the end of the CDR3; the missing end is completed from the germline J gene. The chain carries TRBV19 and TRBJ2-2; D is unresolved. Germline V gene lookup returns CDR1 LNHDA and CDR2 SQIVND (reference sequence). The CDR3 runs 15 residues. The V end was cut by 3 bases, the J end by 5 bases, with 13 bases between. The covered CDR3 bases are TGTGCCAGTAGTATGAGGTCCCAAGGTACCGGGGAG. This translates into CASSMRSQGTGE. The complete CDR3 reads CASSMRSQGTGELFF.

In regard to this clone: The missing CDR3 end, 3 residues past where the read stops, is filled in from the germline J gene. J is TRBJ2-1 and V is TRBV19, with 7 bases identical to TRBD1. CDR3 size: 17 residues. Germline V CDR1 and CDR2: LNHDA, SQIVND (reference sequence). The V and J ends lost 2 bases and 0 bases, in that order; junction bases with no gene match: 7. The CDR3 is CASSIPPYRGSYNEQFF. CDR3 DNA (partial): TGTGCCAGTAGTATACCCCCCTACAGGGGCTCCTACAATGAG. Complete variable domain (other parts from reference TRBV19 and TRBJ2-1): DGGITQSPKYLFRKEGQNVTLSCEQNLNHDAMYWYRQDPGQGLRLIYYSQIVNDFQKGDIAEGYSVSREKKESFPLTVTSAQKNPTAFYLCASSIPPYRGSYNEQFFGPGTRLTVL.

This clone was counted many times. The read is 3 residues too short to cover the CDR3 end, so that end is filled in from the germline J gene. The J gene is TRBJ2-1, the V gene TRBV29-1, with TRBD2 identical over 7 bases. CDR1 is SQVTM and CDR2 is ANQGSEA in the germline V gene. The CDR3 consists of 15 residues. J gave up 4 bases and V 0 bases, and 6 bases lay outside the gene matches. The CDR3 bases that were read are TGCAGCGTTGAAGATTCGGCTAGCGGATACAATGAG. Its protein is CSVEDSASGYNE. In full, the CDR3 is CSVEDSASGYNEQFF.

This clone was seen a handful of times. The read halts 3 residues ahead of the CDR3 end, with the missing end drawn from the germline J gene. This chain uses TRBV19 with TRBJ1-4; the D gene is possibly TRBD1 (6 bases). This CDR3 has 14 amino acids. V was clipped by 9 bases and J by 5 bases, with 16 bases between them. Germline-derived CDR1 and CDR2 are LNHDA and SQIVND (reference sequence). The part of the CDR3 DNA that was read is TGTGCCAGCGCCCTACAGGGACCGAATGAAAAA. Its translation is CASALQGPNEK. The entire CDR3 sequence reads CASALQGPNEKLFF.

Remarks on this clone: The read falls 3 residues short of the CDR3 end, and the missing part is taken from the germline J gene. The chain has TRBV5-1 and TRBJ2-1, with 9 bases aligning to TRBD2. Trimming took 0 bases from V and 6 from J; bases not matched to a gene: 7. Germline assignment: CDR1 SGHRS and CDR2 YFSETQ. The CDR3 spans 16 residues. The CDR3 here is CASSLDPSGATNEQFF. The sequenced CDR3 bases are TGCGCCAGCAGCTTGGATCCTAGCGGGGCCACCAATGAG.

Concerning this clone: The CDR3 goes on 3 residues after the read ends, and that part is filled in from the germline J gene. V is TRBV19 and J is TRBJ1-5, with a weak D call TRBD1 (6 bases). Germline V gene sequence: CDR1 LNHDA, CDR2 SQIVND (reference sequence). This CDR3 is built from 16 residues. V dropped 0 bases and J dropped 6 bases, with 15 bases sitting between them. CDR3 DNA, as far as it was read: TGTGCCAGTAGTATAGATCTAACGGGGGGCAGTCAGCCC. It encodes CASSIDLTGGSQP. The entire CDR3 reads CASSIDLTGGSQPQHF.

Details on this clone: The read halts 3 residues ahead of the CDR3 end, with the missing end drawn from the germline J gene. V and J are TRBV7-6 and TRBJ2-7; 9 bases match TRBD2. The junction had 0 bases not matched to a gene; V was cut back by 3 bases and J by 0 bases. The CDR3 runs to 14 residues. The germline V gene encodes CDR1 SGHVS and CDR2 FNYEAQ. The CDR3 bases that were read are TGTGCCAGCAGCTTGACTAGCGGCTCCTACGAG. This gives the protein CASSLTSGSYE. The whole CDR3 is CASSLTSGSYEQYF.

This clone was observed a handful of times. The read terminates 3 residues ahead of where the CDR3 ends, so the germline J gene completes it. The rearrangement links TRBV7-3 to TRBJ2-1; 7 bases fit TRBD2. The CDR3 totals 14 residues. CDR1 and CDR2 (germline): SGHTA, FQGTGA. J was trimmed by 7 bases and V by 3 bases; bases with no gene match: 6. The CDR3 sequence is CASSFVGGVNEQFF. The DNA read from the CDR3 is TGTGCCAGCAGCTTCGTGGGAGGGGTAAATGAG.

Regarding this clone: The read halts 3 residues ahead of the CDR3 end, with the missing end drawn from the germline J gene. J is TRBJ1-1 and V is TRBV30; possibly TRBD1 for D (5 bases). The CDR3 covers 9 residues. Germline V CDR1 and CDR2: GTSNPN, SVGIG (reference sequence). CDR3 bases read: TGTGCCTGGAGGCCAGGG. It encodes CAWRPG. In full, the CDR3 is CAWRPGAFF.

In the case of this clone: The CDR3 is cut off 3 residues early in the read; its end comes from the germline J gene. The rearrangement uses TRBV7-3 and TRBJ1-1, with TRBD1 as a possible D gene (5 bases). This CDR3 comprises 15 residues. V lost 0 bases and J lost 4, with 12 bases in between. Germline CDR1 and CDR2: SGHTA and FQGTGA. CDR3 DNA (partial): TGTGCCAGCAGCTTAACGGGGGGAGTAGGCACTGAA. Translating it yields CASSLTGGVGTE. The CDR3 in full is CASSLTGGVGTEAFF.

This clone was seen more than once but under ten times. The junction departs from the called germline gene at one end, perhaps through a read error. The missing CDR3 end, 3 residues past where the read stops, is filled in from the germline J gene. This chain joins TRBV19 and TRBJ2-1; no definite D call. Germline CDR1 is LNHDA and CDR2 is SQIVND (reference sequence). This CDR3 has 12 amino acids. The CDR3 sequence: CASSTAYSEQFF. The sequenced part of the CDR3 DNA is TGTGCCAGTAGTACGGCCTACAGTGAG. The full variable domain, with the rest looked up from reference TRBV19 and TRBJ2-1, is DGGITQSPKYLFRKEGQNVTLSCEQNLNHDAMYWYRQDPGQGLRLIYYSQIVNDFQKGDIAEGYSVSREKKESFPLTVTSAQKNPTAFYLCASSTAYSEQFFGPGTRLTVL.

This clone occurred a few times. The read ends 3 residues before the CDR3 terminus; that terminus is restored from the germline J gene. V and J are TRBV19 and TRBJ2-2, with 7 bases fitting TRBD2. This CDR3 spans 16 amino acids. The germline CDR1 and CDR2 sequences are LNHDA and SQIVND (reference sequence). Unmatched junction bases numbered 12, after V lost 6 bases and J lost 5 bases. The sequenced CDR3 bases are TGTGCCAGTAGCCCGTCCGCGGGAGAGGAAACCGGGGAG. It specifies CASSPSAGEETGE. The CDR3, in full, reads CASSPSAGEETGELFF.

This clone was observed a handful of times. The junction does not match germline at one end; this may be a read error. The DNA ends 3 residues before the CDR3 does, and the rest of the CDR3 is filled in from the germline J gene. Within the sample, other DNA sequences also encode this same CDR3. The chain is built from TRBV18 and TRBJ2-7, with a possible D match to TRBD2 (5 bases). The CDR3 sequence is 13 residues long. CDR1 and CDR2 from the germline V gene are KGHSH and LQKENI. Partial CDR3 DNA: TGTGCCAGTTCACCACCCGCGGGCTCCGAG. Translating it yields CASSPPAGSE. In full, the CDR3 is CASSPPAGSEQYF.

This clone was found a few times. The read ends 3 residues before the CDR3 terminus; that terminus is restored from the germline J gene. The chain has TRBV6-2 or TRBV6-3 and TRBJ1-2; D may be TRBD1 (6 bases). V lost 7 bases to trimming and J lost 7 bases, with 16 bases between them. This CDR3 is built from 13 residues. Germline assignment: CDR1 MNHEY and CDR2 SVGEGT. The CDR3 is CASTKTGNGGYTF. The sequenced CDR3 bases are TGTGCCAGCACCAAAACAGGGAACGGTGGC.

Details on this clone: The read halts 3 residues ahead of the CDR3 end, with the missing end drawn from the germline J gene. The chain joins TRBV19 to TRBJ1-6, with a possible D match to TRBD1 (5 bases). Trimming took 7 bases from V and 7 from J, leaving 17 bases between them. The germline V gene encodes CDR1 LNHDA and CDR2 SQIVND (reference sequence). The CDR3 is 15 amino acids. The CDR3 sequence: CASNGGRAFNSPLHF. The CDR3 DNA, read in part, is TGTGCCAGTAATGGAGGCAGGGCGTTCAATTCACCC.

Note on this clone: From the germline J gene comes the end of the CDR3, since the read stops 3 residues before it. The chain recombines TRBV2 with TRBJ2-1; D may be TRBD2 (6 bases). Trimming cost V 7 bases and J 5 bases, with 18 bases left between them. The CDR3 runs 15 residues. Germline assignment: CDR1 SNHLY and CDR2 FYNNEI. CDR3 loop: CASKAGRMGDNEQFF. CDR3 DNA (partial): TGTGCCAGCAAAGCGGGCAGGATGGGTGACAATGAG.